This T cell receptor beta chain emerged from a study of coeliac disease. Study-wide points: Of coeliac lamina propria samples, about 50% of the 18 held published gliadin-specific TRB sequences, versus 1 of 6 controls.

As concerns this clone: Its antigen is undetermined.

The repertoire was sequenced with immunoSEQ multiplex PCR; TCRdb's copy has only in-frame clones and lacks some. This table has about 9,400 clones, roughly 70% appearing once. V lost 4 bases and J 2 bases, leaving 15 bases between the germline ends. CDR1 is SGHNT and CDR2 is YENEEA in the germline V gene. This CDR3 is built from 16 residues. The sequence was obtained from a woman aged 60-70 years with celiac disease. The sequenced material came from lamina propria lymphocytes from the gut. The V gene is TRBV11-3, the J gene TRBJ2-1, with D possibly being TRBD1 (5 bases). The CDR3 spells CASSSRQGRAYNEQFF. CDR3 in DNA: TGTGCCAGCAGCTCCCGCCAGGGTAGAGCCTACAATGAGCAGTTCTTC.